The T cell receptor (beta chain) described here comes from a study of blood T cell repertoires in COVID-19. Study background: The origin of the acute and convalescent COVID-19 samples was the United States, Italy and Spain.

The germline V and J ends were trimmed by 3 bases and 7 bases, with 12 bases remaining between them. This CDR3 spans 12 amino acids. The germline V gene has CDR1 GTSNPN and CDR2 SVGIG (reference sequence). Authors' processing steps: Reference gene primer amplification in the assay estimated nucleated cell counts. The protocol was immunoSEQ multiplex PCR, while the TCRdb copy is restricted to in-frame clones and leaves out a portion. That table supplies the V and J calls and clone size; D and trimming were determined from the DNA. The data contain 250,000 to 350,000 clones, around 91% of them singletons.

This chain links TRBV30 with TRBJ1-1, with unresolved D. The sample taken for sequencing was PBMCs or T cells enriched from blood (not recorded which). The TCR was taken from a young woman with acute COVID-19. CDR3 residues: CAWRSEGLEAFF. In DNA form, the CDR3 reads TGTGCCTGGAGGAGTGAGGGTCTTGAAGCTTTCTTT.